The 6 T cell receptor beta chains below all came from one sample that was sequenced in a study of post-analysis software for immune sequencing data. TCR beta cDNA libraries had unique molecular identifiers. One entry per CDR3 protein results from TCRdb running MiXCR on the PCR reads. The table lists about 820,000 distinct CDR3 sequences, roughly 50% of them singletons, with 4.6% in the top ten. Notes on the study in general: Patients used about 5 TRBV segments, including TRBV5-6, TRBV5-1 and TRBV20-1, more often than controls.

Antigens of these TCRs are unknown. Sequenced: blood. The receptors shown here come from a girl aged 10 to 17 with multiple sclerosis.

The DNA of the CDR3 is TGTGCCAGCAGTTTGGGGCGGACCTCCTACAATGAGCAGTTCTTC. Translating gives CASSLGRTSYNEQFF. This chain connects TRBV27 to TRBJ2-1; tentatively, D is TRBD1 (5 bases). The CDR3 extends over 15 amino acids. CDR1 MNHEY and CDR2 SMNVEV come from the germline V gene (reference sequence). V was pared by 3 bases and J by 0 bases, with 9 bases between.

This clonotype was observed a few times. The junction differs from germline at one of its ends, possibly a read error. This sequence joins TRBV5-1 and TRBJ2-7; D is unclear. Germline loops: CDR1 SGHRS, CDR2 YFSETQ. The CDR3 covers 14 residues. CDR3 DNA: TGTGCCAGCAGTTTAGTGGCAGGCTCTTACGAGCAGTACTTC. Protein sequence: CASSLVAGSYEQYF. The entire variable domain, with the rest obtained from reference TRBV5-1 and TRBJ2-7, is as follows: KAGVTQTPRYLIKTRGQQVTLSCSPISGHRSVSWYQQTPGQGLQFLFEYFSETQRNKGNFPGRFSGRQFSNSRSEMNVSTLELGDSALYLCASSLVAGSYEQYFGPGTRLTVT.

The chain carries TRBV18 and TRBJ1-1, with TRBD1 matching over 7 bases. The CDR3 is 15 amino acids. Germline V gives CDR1 KGHSH, CDR2 LQKENI. After removal of 6 bases from V and 0 bases from J, the junction contained 7 bases not matched to a gene. CDR3 DNA sequence: TGTGCCAGCTCCCCTCGGGACAGCATGAACACTGAAGCTTTCTTT. Residues: CASSPRDSMNTEAFF.

The V and J genes are TRBV12-3 or TRBV12-4 and TRBJ2-5, with 15 bases fitting TRBD2. The CDR3 loop spans 14 amino acids. V shed 10 bases, J shed 5 bases, and the junction held 5 bases outside the gene matches. The CDR3 DNA sequence: TGTGCCACAGGGACTAGCGGGGGGAGGGAGACCCAGTACTTC. Protein sequence: CATGTSGGRETQYF.

The chain couples TRBV2 to TRBJ2-1; D is possibly TRBD1 (7 bases). The V and J ends lost 3 bases and 7 bases respectively, with 22 bases between them. Looked up from germline, CDR1 is SNHLY and CDR2 is FYNNEI. The CDR3 has 17 residues. The CDR3 DNA sequence: TGTGCCAGCAGTGAGGGACGTACCGCGCCAGGGGGGAATGAGCAGTTCTTC. Translating it yields CASSEGRTAPGGNEQFF. Looking up the rest from reference TRBV2 and TRBJ2-1 gives the full variable domain: EPEVTQTPSHQVTQMGQEVILRCVPISNHLYFYWYRQILGQKVEFLVSFYNNEISEKSEIFDDQFSVERPDGSNFTLKIRSTKLEDSAMYFCASSEGRTAPGGNEQFFGPGTRLTVL.

This chain connects TRBV7-9 to TRBJ1-1; 8 nucleotides line up with TRBD1. Germline CDR1 reads SEHNR; CDR2 reads FQNEAQ (reference sequence). There are 15 residues in the CDR3. The V and J ends lost 5 bases and 0 bases, in that order; junction bases with no gene match: 5. CDR3 DNA: TGTGCCAGCAGCGCTCAGGGGGCGCTGAACACTGAAGCTTTCTTT. It translates to CASSAQGALNTEAFF.